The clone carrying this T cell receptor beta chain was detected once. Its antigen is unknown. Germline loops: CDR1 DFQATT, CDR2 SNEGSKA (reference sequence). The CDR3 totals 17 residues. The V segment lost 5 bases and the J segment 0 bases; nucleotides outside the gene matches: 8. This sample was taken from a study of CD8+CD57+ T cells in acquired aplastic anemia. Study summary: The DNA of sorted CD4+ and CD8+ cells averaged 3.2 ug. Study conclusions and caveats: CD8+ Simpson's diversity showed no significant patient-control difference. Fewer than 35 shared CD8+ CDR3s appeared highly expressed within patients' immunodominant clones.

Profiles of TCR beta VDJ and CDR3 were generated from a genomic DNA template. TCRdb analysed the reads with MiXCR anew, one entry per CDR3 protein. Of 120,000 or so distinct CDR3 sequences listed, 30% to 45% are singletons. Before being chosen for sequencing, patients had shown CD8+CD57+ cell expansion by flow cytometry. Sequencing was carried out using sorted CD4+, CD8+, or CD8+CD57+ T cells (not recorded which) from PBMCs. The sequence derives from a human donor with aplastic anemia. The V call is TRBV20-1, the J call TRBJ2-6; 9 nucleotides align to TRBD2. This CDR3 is CSASAGTSSSGANVLTF. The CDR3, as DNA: TGCAGTGCTTCCGCCGGGACTAGCAGCTCTGGGGCCAACGTCCTGACTTTC.